The 28 T cell receptor beta chains listed next were all sequenced from one sample in a study of early T cells in non-severe SARS-CoV-2 infection. TCRdb re-called the 5' RACE reads through MiXCR, storing one row per CDR3 protein. The sample contains tens of thousands of distinct CDR3 sequences, 9.5% to 15% of which appear only once. The specimen sequenced was whole blood. The receptor source for this set is an adult who was a healthcare worker with PCR-confirmed SARS-CoV-2 infection or an uninfected control (not recorded which).

This clonotype was counted at least ten times. V is TRBV5-6 and J is TRBJ2-5; D is perhaps TRBD1 or TRBD2 (6 bases each). CDR3 size: 15 residues. Trimming took 1 base from V and 2 from J, leaving 12 bases between them. The germline V gene encodes CDR1 SGHDT and CDR2 YYEEEE. CDR3 DNA sequence: TGTGCCAGCAGCTTGTCCGGGGGCTCGCAAGAGACCCAGTACTTC. Amino acid sequence: CASSLSGGSQETQYF.

This clonotype occurred many times. This chain uses TRBV10-2 with TRBJ2-7, with D possibly TRBD1 on 5 matching bases. CDR1 WSHSY and CDR2 SAAADI come from the germline V gene. CDR3 size: 10 residues. V was cut by 8 bases and J by 7 bases, with 9 bases left in between. This CDR3 reads CASGSGEQYF. The CDR3 DNA reads TGCGCCAGCGGATCAGGGGAGCAGTACTTC.

This clonotype came up many times. V usage is TRBV7-8 and J usage is TRBJ1-3; D call uncertain. This CDR3 spans 15 amino acids. Germline loops: CDR1 SGHVS, CDR2 FQNEAQ. V lost 2 bases to trimming and J lost 0 bases, with 8 bases between them. CDR3 residues: CASSLMGNSGNTIYF. CDR3 nucleotide sequence: TGTGCCAGCAGCTTAATGGGGAACTCTGGAAACACCATATATTTT.

This clonotype was recorded many times. This chain uses TRBV5-4 with TRBJ2-2, with 7 bases aligning to TRBD1. Germline CDR1 SGHNT, CDR2 YYREEE (reference sequence). Trimming cost V 4 bases and J 3 bases; bases outside gene matches: 6. This CDR3 has 15 amino acids. The CDR3 DNA is TGTGCCAGCAGCAGACAGGGTTCGGACACCGGGGAGCTGTTTTTT. It encodes CASSRQGSDTGELFF.

This clonotype was counted ten times or more. The CDR3 sequence: CSVDWTGDTQYF. The CDR3, as DNA: TGCAGCGTTGATTGGACCGGGGATACGCAGTATTTT. J is TRBJ2-3 and V is TRBV29-1; no reliable D call. The CDR3 has 12 amino acids. V was pared by 3 bases and J by 6 bases, with 10 bases between. Germline CDR1 is SQVTM and CDR2 is ANQGSEA.

Ten or more counts support this clonotype. The chain uses TRBV5-4 and TRBJ2-1; 8 bases are a match to TRBD1. This CDR3 region has 15 residues. CDR1 and CDR2 (germline): SGHNT, YYREEE (reference sequence). The V gene end was trimmed by 5 bases and the J gene end by 3 bases; junction bases not matched to a gene: 7. Here the CDR3 reads CASSIQGAGYNEQFF. CDR3 in DNA: TGTGCCAGCAGTATCCAGGGGGCTGGCTACAATGAGCAGTTCTTC.

This chain joins TRBV9 and TRBJ2-1; no clear D gene. Germline loops: CDR1 SGDLS, CDR2 YYNGEE. CDR3 size: 12 residues. V lost 4 bases and J lost 8, with 10 bases in between. The CDR3 loop reads CASSQDDDEQFF. CDR3 nucleotides: TGTGCCAGCAGCCAGGATGACGATGAGCAGTTCTTC.

This clonotype was counted a few times. The chain carries TRBV7-3 and TRBJ2-2; D possibly matches TRBD1 or TRBD2 (5 bases each). From germline, CDR1 is SGHTA and CDR2 FQGTGA. The CDR3 runs to 16 residues. V was shortened by 5 bases and J by 4 bases, with 17 bases between the two germline ends. The chain's CDR3 is CASSVTAGTITGELFF. CDR3 nucleotide sequence: TGTGCCAGCAGCGTTACCGCAGGGACCATCACCGGGGAGCTGTTTTTT.

This clonotype was detected a few times. The rearrangement uses TRBV3-1 and TRBJ2-2, with D possibly being TRBD2 (6 bases). The CDR3 totals 13 residues. Trimming pared 4 bases from V and 9 bases from J, leaving 12 bases between. CDR1 is LGHDT, CDR2 YNNKEL, per germline (reference sequence). The CDR3 sequence: CASSLLGGRELFF. CDR3 DNA sequence: TGTGCCAGCAGCCTCCTAGGCGGGAGGGAGCTGTTTTTT.

The chain employs TRBV11-3 and TRBJ2-5; D unresolved. CDR1 and CDR2 from the germline V gene are SGHNT and YENEEA. This CDR3 is built from 13 residues. V was pared by 4 bases and J by 1 base, with 7 bases between. CDR3 amino acids: CASSSTSQETQYF. DNA for the CDR3: TGTGCCAGCAGCTCGACAAGCCAAGAGACCCAGTACTTC.

V and J are TRBV30 and TRBJ2-6, with D hard to call. V shed 7 bases and J shed 2 bases, with 12 bases lying between them. This CDR3 comprises 14 residues. CDR1 is GTSNPN and CDR2 is SVGIG in the germline V gene (reference sequence). The CDR3 is CASSPPPGANVLTF. In DNA form, the CDR3 reads TGTGCCTCCTCACCCCCCCCTGGGGCCAACGTCCTGACTTTC.

This clonotype was recorded many times. V is TRBV18 and J is TRBJ2-2; D may match TRBD1 or TRBD2 (6 bases each). This CDR3 region has 16 residues. The V end was cut by 0 bases, the J end by 4 bases, with 12 bases between. Per the germline V gene, CDR1 is KGHSH and CDR2 is LQKENI. The chain's CDR3 is CASSPPSRGGTGELFF. The DNA of the CDR3 is TGTGCCAGCTCACCACCGAGCAGGGGAGGCACCGGGGAGCTGTTTTTT.

The CDR3 sequence: CASSSGLAHSYNEQFF. CDR3 DNA sequence: TGTGCCAGCAGCTCCGGACTAGCTCACTCCTACAATGAGCAGTTCTTC. The gene calls are TRBV9 and TRBJ2-1; 8 bases fit TRBD2. V shed 4 bases, J shed 0 bases, and the junction held 6 bases outside the gene matches. Germline V gene lookup returns CDR1 SGDLS and CDR2 YYNGEE. CDR3 size: 16 residues.

This clonotype turned up a few times. This sequence joins TRBV6-5 and TRBJ2-7; D is ambiguous. Germline-derived CDR1 and CDR2 are MNHEY and SVGAGI. V was clipped by 4 bases and J by 2 bases, with 12 bases between them. CDR3 size: 14 residues. The CDR3 here is CASSSDLQPYEQYF. The CDR3 DNA reads as TGTGCCAGCAGTTCCGACCTGCAGCCCTACGAGCAGTACTTC.

The chain has TRBV10-3 and TRBJ2-7; D remains ambiguous. The V gene's germline CDR1 is ENHRY and CDR2 SYGVKD. Between the trimmed V and J ends, which lost 8 bases and 0 bases, there was a span of 11 bases. The CDR3 is made up of 13 amino acids. CDR3 sequence (DNA): TGTGCCATCTCGACGGCGGCCTCCTACGAGCAGTACTTC. This gives the protein CAISTAASYEQYF.

The sample holds many counts of this clonotype. The V gene is TRBV11-2, the J gene TRBJ2-2; tentatively, D is TRBD1 or TRBD2 (5 bases each). Deletions cut 5 bases from V and 2 bases from J, with 36 bases between. The CDR3 sequence is 23 residues long. CDR1 and CDR2 from the germline V gene are SGHAT and FQNNGV. CDR3 region: CASSGTGAVPHSRPNPNTGELFF. As DNA, the CDR3 is TGTGCCAGCAGCGGAACAGGAGCGGTACCCCACTCCCGCCCGAACCCTAACACCGGGGAGCTGTTTTTT.

The chain is built from TRBV7-6 and TRBJ2-1; D is unresolved. Germline CDR1 SGHVS, CDR2 FNYEAQ. This CDR3 contains 15 residues. V was shortened by 5 bases and J by 7 bases, with 18 bases between the two germline ends. CDR3 nucleotide sequence: TGTGCCAGCAGCCCCTCTCGGACCTCTTGGAATGAGCAGTTCTTC. This gives the protein CASSPSRTSWNEQFF. The full variable domain, with the rest looked up from reference TRBV7-6 and TRBJ2-1, is GAGVSQSPRYKVTKRGQDVALRCDPISGHVSLYWYRQALGQGPEFLTYFNYEAQQDKSGLPNDRFSAERPEGSISTLTIQRTEQRDSAMYRCASSPSRTSWNEQFFGPGTRLTVL.

This clonotype has ten or more counts. As DNA, the CDR3 is TGTGCCAGTAGTATAAACGGTGAGCAGTTCTTC. This gives the protein CASSINGEQFF. This rearrangement joins TRBV19 to TRBJ2-1, with D uncertain. Germline values: CDR1 LNHDA, CDR2 SQIVND (reference sequence). The CDR3 has 11 residues. The V end was cut by 2 bases, the J end by 9 bases, with 5 bases between.

V is TRBV5-6 and J is TRBJ1-1; no reliable D call. Germline-derived CDR1 and CDR2 are SGHDT and YYEEEE. Trimming stripped 2 bases from V and 5 bases from J, with 4 bases between. The CDR3 extends over 11 amino acids. The CDR3 sequence: CASSFSTEAFF. For the CDR3, the DNA is TGTGCCAGCAGCTTCAGTACTGAAGCTTTCTTT.

This clonotype occurred a few times. The CDR3 here is CASSLWSDTQYF. The CDR3 DNA follows: TGTGCCAGCAGCTTATGGTCAGATACGCAGTATTTT. The rearrangement uses TRBV7-2 and TRBJ2-3, with no clear D. Germline V CDR1 and CDR2: SGHTA, FQGNSA. This CDR3 contains 12 residues. V dropped 2 bases and J dropped 4 bases, with 4 bases sitting between them.

The J gene is TRBJ2-7, the V gene TRBV20-1, with D unresolved. Germline lookup yields CDR1 DFQATT and CDR2 SNEGSKA (reference sequence). The CDR3 consists of 13 residues. Trimming removed 6 bases from V and 3 bases from J, with 15 bases in between. Here the CDR3 DNA reads TGCAGTGCGCATAATGACGCCTACTACGAGCAGTACTTC. Translating it yields CSAHNDAYYEQYF.

This clonotype came up a few times. The chain couples TRBV12-3 or TRBV12-4 to TRBJ2-2; D remains ambiguous. This CDR3 is built from 17 residues. The V gene lost 4 bases and the J gene lost 7 bases, with 22 bases spanning the gap. The CDR3 sequence is CASSSADTIVLGGELFF. The CDR3 DNA is TGTGCCAGCAGTTCCGCCGACACAATTGTCCTGGGCGGGGAGCTGTTTTTT.

The J gene is TRBJ1-3, the V gene TRBV3-1; no definite D call. Germline CDR1 and CDR2: LGHDT and YNNKEL (reference sequence). The V end was cut by 0 bases, the J end by 4 bases, with 10 bases between. The CDR3 spans 15 residues. The CDR3 sequence: CASSQDAVGGNTIYF. The CDR3 DNA reads TGTGCCAGCAGCCAAGATGCGGTTGGGGGAAACACCATATATTTT.

This clonotype came up a few times. This chain connects TRBV9 to TRBJ2-2, with no clear D. The CDR3 length is 14 residues. Germline assignment: CDR1 SGDLS and CDR2 YYNGEE. Deletions cut 2 bases from V and 1 base from J, with 6 bases between. The CDR3 loop is CASSVLENTGELFF. The CDR3 DNA reads as TGTGCCAGCAGCGTGCTGGAGAACACCGGGGAGCTGTTTTTT.

This clonotype appeared many times. CDR3 amino acids: CASSEVGPTATQYF. The CDR3 DNA follows: TGTGCCAGCAGTGAAGTGGGACCGACGGCGACCCAGTACTTC. The chain combines TRBV2 with TRBJ2-5, with D possibly being TRBD1 or TRBD2 (5 bases each). The CDR3 contains 14 residues. Germline values: CDR1 SNHLY, CDR2 FYNNEI. V lost 1 base, J lost 7 bases, and 13 bases lay in between.

At least ten counts were recorded for this clonotype. The CDR3 DNA is TGTGCCAGCAGCCAAGGCCGCGGGACAGGTGTATTTAACACTGAAGCTTTCTTT. Its translation: CASSQGRGTGVFNTEAFF. This sequence joins TRBV4-2 and TRBJ1-1, with TRBD1 matching over 8 bases. The V and J ends lost 1 base and 2 bases, in that order; junction bases with no gene match: 12. This CDR3 is 18 amino acids long. Germline V gene lookup returns CDR1 LGHNA and CDR2 YNFKEQ.

The genes are TRBV6-5 and TRBJ2-2; TRBD2 matches 12 bases. This CDR3 comprises 17 residues. Germline lookup yields CDR1 MNHEY and CDR2 SVGAGI. The trim removed 6 bases at V and 4 bases at J, leaving 9 bases unmatched. The CDR3 DNA reads TGTGCCAGCAGACCACTAGCGGGGGGCCCAGCCACCGGGGAGCTGTTTTTT. It encodes CASRPLAGGPATGELFF.

This clonotype has more than one count but fewer than ten. The rearrangement uses TRBV7-2 and TRBJ2-3; D remains unclear. The germline CDR1 and CDR2 sequences are SGHTA and FQGNSA. V gave up 3 bases and J gave up 5 bases, with 6 bases separating them. This CDR3 has 12 amino acids. DNA of the CDR3: TGTGCCAGCAGCTTTCGAGGAGATACGCAGTATTTT. This encodes CASSFRGDTQYF.